This entry describes one TCR beta chain. This table comes from immunoSEQ multiplex PCR, and its TCRdb copy is limited to in-frame clones, with some not included. The table records approximately 410,000 clones, over 80% of them present only once. The record originates from a study of Ad26.COV2.S vaccination and SARS-CoV-2 variants. Described treatment: about 20 received Ad26.COV2.S at low or high dose, single or two shots; five or six received placebo; per-sample allocation not given. Specimens were obtained on day 63 following the first vaccine or placebo injection. The sequenced sample was peripheral blood, obtained in a trial of Ad26.COV2.S vaccine versus placebo. This clonotype originated in a person between 18 and 65 years old who received the Ad26.COV2.S COVID-19 vaccine or a placebo.

The CDR3 nucleotides read TGCGCCAGCAGCCAAGGGGGGGCCGAGGAGACCCAGTACTTC. It translates to CASSQGGAEETQYF. V is TRBV4-3 and J is TRBJ2-5, with D possibly called TRBD1 or TRBD2 (6 bases each). Trimming took off 1 base at V and 5 bases at J, with 11 bases between the two ends. From germline, CDR1 is LGHNA and CDR2 YSLEER. This CDR3 comprises 14 residues.